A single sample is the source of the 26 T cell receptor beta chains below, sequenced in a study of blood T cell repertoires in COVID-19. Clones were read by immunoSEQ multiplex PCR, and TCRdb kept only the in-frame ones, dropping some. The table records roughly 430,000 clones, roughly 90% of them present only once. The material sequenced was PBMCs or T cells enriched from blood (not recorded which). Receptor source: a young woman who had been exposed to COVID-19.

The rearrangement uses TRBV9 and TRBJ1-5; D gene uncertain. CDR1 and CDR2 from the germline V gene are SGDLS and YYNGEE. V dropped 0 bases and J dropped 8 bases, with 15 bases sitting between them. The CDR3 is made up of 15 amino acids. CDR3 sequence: CASSVGSVLMEPQHF. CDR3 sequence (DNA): TGTGCCAGCAGCGTAGGATCAGTCCTGATGGAGCCCCAGCATTTT.

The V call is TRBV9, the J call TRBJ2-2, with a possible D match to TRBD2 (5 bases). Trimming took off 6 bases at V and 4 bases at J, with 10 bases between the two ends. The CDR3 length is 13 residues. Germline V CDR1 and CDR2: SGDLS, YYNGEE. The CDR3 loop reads CASTRGSTGELFF. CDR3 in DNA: TGTGCCAGCACCCGTGGGAGCACCGGGGAGCTGTTTTTT. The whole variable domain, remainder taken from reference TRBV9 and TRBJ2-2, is DSGVTQTPKHLITATGQRVTLRCSPRSGDLSVYWYQQSLDQGLQFLIQYYNGEERAKGNILERFSAQQFPDLHSELNLSSLELGDSALYFCASTRGSTGELFFGEGSRLTVL.

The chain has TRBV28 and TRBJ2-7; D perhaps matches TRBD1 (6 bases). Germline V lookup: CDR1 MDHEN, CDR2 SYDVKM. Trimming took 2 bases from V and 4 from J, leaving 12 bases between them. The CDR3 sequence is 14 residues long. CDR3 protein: CASSLEGGGYEQYF. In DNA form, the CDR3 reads TGTGCCAGCAGTTTAGAAGGGGGTGGGTACGAGCAGTACTTC.

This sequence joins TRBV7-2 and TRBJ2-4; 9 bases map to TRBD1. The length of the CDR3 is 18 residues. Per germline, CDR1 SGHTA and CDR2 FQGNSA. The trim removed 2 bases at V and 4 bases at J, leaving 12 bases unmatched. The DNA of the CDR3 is TGTGCCAGCAGCTTAAGGGCCCCTACCGGACAGGGGAAAAACATTCAGTACTTC. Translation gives CASSLRAPTGQGKNIQYF.

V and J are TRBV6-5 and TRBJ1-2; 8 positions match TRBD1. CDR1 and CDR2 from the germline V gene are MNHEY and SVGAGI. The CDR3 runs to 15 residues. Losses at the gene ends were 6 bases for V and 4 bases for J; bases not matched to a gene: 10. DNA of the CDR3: TGTGCCAGCAGAGATAGGACAGGGTCGCTCTATGGCTACACCTTC. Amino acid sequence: CASRDRTGSLYGYTF.

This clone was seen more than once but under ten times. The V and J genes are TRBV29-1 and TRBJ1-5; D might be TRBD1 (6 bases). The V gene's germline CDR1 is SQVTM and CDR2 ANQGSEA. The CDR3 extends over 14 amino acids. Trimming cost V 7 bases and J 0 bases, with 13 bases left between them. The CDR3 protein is CSAADSYSNQPQHF. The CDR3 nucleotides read TGCAGCGCTGCGGACAGTTATAGCAATCAGCCCCAGCATTTT. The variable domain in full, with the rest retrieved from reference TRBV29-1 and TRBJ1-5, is SAVISQKPSRDICQRGTSLTIQCQVDSQVTMMFWYRQQPGQSLTLIATANQGSEATYESGFVIDKFPISRPNLTFSTLTVSNMSPEDSSIYLCSAADSYSNQPQHFGDGTRLSIL.

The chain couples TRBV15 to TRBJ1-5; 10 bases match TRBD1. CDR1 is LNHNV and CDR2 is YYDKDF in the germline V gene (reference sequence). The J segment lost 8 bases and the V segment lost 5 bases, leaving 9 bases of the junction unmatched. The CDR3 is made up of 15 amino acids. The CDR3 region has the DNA TGTGCCACCAGCCAGGACAGGGGGGCTCTAAAGCCCCAGCATTTT. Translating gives CATSQDRGALKPQHF.

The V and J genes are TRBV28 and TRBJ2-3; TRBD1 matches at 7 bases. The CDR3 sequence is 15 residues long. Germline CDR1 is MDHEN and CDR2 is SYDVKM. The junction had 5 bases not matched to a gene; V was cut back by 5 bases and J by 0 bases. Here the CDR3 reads CASSADRASTDTQYF. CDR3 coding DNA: TGTGCCAGCAGTGCTGACAGGGCTAGCACAGATACGCAGTATTTT.

The CDR3 DNA reads as TGCGCCAGCAGCCAAGATAGTCTCGGGGGCACTGAAGCTTTCTTT. It translates to CASSQDSLGGTEAFF. V and J are TRBV4-3 and TRBJ1-1, with a tentative D call TRBD1 (5 bases). V shed 0 bases and J shed 4 bases, with 12 bases lying between them. The CDR3 totals 15 residues. Germline V CDR1 and CDR2: LGHNA, YSLEER.

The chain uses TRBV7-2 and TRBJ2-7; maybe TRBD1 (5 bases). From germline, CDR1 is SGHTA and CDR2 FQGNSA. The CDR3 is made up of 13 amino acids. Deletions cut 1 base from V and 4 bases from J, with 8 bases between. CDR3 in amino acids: CASSLGTKYEQYF. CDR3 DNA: TGTGCCAGCAGCTTAGGGACAAAATACGAGCAGTACTTC.

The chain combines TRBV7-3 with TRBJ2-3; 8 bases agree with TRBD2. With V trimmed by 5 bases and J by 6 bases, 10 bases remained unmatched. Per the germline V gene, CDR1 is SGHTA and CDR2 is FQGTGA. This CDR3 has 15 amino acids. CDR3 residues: CASSRMSRGGDTQYF. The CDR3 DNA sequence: TGTGCCAGCAGCCGCATGTCCCGGGGGGGGGATACGCAGTATTTT.

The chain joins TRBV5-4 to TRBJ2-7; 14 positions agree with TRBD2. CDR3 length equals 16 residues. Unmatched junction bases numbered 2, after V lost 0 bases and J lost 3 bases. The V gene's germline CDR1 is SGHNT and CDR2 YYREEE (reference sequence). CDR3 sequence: CASSLGGLAGGYEQYF. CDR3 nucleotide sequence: TGTGCCAGCAGCTTGGGAGGACTAGCGGGGGGCTACGAGCAGTACTTC.

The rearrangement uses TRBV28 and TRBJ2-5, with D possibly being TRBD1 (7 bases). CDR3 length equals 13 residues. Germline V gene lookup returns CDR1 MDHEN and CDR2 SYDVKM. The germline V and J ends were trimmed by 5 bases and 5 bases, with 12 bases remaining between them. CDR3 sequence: CASSVTGRETQYF. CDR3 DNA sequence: TGTGCCAGCAGTGTGACAGGGAGGGAGACCCAGTACTTC.

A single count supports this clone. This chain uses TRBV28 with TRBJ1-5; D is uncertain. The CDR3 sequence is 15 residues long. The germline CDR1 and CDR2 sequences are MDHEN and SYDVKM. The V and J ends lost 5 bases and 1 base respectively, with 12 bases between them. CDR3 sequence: CASSLIPGSNQPQHF. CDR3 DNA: TGTGCCAGCAGTCTCATCCCCGGGAGCAATCAGCCCCAGCATTTT.

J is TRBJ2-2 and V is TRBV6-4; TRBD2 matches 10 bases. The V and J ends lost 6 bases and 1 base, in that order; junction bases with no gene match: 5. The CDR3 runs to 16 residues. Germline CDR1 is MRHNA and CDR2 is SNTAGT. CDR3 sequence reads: CASRTIAGGNTGELFF. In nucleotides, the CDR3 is TGTGCCAGCAGAACAATAGCGGGAGGGAACACCGGGGAGCTGTTTTTT.

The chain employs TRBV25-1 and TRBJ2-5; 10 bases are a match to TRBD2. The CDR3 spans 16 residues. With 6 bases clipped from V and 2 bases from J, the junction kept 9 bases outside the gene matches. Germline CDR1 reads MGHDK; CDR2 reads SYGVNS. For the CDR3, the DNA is TGTGCCAGCAGCGAACCAAGGACTAGCGGACAAGAGACCCAGTACTTC. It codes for CASSEPRTSGQETQYF.

The CDR3 sequence is CSVVRQGLSTDTQYF. The CDR3, as DNA: TGCAGCGTTGTACGGCAGGGGCTGTCGACAGATACGCAGTATTTT. This sequence joins TRBV29-1 and TRBJ2-3; tentatively, D is TRBD1 (6 bases). The CDR3 is made up of 15 amino acids. Germline CDR1 SQVTM, CDR2 ANQGSEA. Trimming removed 4 bases at V and 3 bases at J, with 17 bases between.

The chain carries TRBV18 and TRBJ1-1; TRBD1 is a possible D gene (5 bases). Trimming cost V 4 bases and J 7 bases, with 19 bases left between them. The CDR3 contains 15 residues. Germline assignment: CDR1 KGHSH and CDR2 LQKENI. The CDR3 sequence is CASSQTTGAYGEAFF. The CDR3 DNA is TGTGCCAGCTCACAAACAACAGGCGCATACGGTGAAGCTTTCTTT.

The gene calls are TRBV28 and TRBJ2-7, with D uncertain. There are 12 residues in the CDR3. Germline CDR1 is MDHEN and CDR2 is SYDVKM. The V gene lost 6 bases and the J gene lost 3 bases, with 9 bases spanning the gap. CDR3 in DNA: TGTGCCAGCAGCGAGGCAAACTACGAGCAGTACTTC. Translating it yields CASSEANYEQYF. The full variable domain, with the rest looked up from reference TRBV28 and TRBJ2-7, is DVKVTQSSRYLVKRTGEKVFLECVQDMDHENMFWYRQDPGLGLRLIYFSYDVKMKEKGDIPEGYSVSREKKERFSLILESASTNQTSMYLCASSEANYEQYFGPGTRLTVT.

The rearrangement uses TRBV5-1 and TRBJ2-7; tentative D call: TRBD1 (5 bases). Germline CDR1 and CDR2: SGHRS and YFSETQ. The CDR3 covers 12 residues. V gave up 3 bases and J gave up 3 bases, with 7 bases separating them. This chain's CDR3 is CASSSRGYEQYF. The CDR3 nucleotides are TGCGCCAGCAGCTCTAGGGGCTACGAGCAGTACTTC.

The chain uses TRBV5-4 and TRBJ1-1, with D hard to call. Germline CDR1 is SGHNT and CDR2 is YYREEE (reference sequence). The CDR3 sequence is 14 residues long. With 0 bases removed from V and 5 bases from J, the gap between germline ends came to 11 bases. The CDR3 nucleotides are TGTGCCAGCAGCTTGGATACCGGGGTGACTGAAGCTTTCTTT. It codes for CASSLDTGVTEAFF. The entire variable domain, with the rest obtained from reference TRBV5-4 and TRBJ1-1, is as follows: ETGVTQSPTHLIKTRGQQVTLRCSSQSGHNTVSWYQQALGQGPQFIFQYYREEENGRGNFPPRFSGLQFPNYSSELNVNALELDDSALYLCASSLDTGVTEAFFGQGTRLTVV.

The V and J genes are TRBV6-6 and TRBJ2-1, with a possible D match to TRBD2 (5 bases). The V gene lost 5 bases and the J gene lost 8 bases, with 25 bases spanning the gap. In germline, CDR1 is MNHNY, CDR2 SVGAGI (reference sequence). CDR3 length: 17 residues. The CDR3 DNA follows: TGTGCCAGCAGTCCTGATGTGCCCGGACTCTACCTTGATGAGCAGTTCTTC. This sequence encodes CASSPDVPGLYLDEQFF.

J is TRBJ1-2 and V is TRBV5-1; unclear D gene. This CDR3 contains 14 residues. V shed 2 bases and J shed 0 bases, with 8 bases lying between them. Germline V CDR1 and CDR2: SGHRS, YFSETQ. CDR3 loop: CASSFEDTNYGYTF. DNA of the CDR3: TGCGCCAGCAGCTTTGAGGATACTAACTATGGCTACACCTTC.

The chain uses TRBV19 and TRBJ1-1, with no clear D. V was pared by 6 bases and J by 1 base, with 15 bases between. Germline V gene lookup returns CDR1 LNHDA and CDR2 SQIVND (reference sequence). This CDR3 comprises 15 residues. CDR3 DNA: TGTGCCAGTAGCCGCGAGGTGGGAGGGAACACTGAAGCTTTCTTT. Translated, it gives CASSREVGGNTEAFF.

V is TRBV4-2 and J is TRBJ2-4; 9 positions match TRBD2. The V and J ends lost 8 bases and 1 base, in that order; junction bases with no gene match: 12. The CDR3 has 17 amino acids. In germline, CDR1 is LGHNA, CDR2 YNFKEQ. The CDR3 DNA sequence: TGTGCCAGCCGAGCGAGCGGGAGGAGTGGGGCCAAAAACATTCAGTACTTC. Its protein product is CASRASGRSGAKNIQYF.

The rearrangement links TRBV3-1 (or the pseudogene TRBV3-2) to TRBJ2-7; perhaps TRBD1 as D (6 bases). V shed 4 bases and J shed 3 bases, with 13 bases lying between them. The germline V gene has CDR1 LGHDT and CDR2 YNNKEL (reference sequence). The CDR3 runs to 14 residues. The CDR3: CASSPRRGDYEQYF. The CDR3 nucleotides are TGTGCCAGCAGCCCTCGCAGGGGAGACTACGAGCAGTACTTC.